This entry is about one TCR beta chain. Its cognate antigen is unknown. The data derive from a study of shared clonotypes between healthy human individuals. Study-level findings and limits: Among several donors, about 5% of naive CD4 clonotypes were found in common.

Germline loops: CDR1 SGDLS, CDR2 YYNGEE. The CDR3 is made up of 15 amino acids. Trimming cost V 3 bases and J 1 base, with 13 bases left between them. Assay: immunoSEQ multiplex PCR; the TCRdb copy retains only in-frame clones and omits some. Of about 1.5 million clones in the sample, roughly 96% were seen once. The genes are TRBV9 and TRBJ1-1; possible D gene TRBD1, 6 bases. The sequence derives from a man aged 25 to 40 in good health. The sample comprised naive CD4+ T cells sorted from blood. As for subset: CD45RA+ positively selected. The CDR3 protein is CASSAGGHPNTEAFF. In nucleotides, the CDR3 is TGTGCCAGCAGCGCGGGGGGACACCCGAACACTGAAGCTTTCTTT.